The following is a TCR beta chain sequence with its context. Its antigen remains unidentified. These data originate in a study of T-cell reconstitution after alpha-beta-depleted transplantation in children. This CDR3 spans 16 amino acids. Trimming cost V 1 base and J 3 bases; bases outside gene matches: 4. TCRbeta library construction was performed incorporating unique molecular identifiers. TCRdb re-derived calls from the PCR reads in MiXCR, one entry per CDR3 protein. The sample lists 440,000 or so distinct CDR3 sequences; around two fifths were seen once. General study points: After one year, T-cell counts and TCRbeta diversity mostly came from new T cells. Several hundred graft clones that had expanded were reportedly the source of alpha-beta T cells about two months after transplant. TCRbeta diversity was high at day 60 in some patients (a result of surviving recipient T cells and thymic progenitors).

The source of this sequence is a girl aged 2-10 years with aplastic anemia, due to receive a stem cell transplant. The specimen comprised PBMCs, sampled before TCRalphabeta/CD19-depleted stem cell transplant. The chain uses TRBV12-3 or TRBV12-4 and TRBJ2-3; TRBD2 matches 10 bases. The CDR3 loop reads CASSLVGLAETDTQYF. CDR3 nucleotides: TGTGCCAGCAGTTTAGTCGGACTAGCGGAAACAGATACGCAGTATTTT.